This T cell receptor (beta chain) derives from a study of cytomegalovirus exposure and HLA in healthy donors. V shed 4 bases and J 10 bases; nucleotides not matched to a gene: 6. Germline V lookup: CDR1 MGHRA, CDR2 YSYEKL. The CDR3 is 12 residues long. This clone was detected only a few times. Its specificity is unknown. Overall study findings and caveats: Sequencing artifact likely explains a cluster of highly shared sequence variants.

The PCR used 60 Vbeta and 13 Jbeta primers. The method was immunoSEQ multiplex PCR; TCRdb's version includes in-frame clones alone and lacks a portion of them. The data contain fewer than 200,000 clones, 65% to 85% of them singletons. The TCR comes from a woman aged 45-65 years in good health and CMV-seropositive. The specimen was PBMCs. The V and J genes are TRBV4-1 and TRBJ1-1; 7 bases fit TRBD1. The CDR3 bases are TGCGCCAGCAGCCGTACAGGGGATTTAGCTTTCTTT. It yields the protein CASSRTGDLAFF.